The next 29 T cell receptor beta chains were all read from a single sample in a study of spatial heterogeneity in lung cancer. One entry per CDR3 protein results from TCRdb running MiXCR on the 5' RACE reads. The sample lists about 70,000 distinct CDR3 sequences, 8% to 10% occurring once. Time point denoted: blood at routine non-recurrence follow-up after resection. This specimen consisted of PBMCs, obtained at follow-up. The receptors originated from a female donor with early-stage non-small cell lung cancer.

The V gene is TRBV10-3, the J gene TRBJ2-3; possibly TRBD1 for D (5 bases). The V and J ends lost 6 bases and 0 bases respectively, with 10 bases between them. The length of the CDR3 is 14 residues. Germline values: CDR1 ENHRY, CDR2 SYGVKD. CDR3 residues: CAIRTASSTDTQYF. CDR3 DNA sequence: TGTGCCATCAGGACAGCTTCTAGCACAGATACGCAGTATTTT.

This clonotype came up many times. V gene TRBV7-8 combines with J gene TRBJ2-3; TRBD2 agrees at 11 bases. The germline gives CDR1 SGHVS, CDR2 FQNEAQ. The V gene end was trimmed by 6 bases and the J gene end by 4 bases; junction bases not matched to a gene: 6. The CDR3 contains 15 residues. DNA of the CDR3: TGTGCCAGCAGAATAGCGGGAGGGCCGTCAGATACGCAGTATTTT. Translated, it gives CASRIAGGPSDTQYF.

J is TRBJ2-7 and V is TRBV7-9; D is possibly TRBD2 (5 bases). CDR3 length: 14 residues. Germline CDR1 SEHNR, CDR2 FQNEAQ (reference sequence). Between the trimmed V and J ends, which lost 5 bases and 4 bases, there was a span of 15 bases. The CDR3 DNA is TGTGCCAGCAGCGCCGGTGGGAGCGCGTACGAGCAGTACTTC. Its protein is CASSAGGSAYEQYF.

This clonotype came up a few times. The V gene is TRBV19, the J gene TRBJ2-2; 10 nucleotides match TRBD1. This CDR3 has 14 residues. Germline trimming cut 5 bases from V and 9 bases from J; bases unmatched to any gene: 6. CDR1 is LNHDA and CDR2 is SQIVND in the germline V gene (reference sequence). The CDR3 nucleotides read TGTGCCAGTAGTCCCCGGGACAGGGGATGGGAGCTGTTTTTT. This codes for CASSPRDRGWELFF.

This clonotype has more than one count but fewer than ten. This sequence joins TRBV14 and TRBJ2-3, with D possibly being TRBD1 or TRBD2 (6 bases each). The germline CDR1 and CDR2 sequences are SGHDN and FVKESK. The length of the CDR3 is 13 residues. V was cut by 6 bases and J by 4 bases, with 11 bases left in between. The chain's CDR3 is CASRSRGPDTQYF. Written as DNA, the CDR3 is TGTGCCAGCAGGAGTCGGGGGCCAGATACGCAGTATTTT. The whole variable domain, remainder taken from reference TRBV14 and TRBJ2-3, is EAGVTQFPSHSVIEKGQTVTLRCDPISGHDNLYWYRRVMGKEIKFLLHFVKESKQDESGMPNNRFLAERTGGTYSTLKVQPAELEDSGVYFCASRSRGPDTQYFGPGTRLTVL.

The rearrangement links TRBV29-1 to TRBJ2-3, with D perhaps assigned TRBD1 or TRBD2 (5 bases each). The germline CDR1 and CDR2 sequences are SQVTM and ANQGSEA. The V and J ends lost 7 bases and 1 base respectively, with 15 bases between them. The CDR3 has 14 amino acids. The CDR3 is CSAQRGVGTDTQYF. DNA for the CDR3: TGCAGCGCCCAGAGAGGGGTAGGCACAGATACGCAGTATTTT.

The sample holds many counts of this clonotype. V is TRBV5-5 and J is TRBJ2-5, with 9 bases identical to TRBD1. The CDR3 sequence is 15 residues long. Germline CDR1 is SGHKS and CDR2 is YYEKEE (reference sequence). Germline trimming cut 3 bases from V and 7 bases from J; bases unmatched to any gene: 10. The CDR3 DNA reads TGTGCCAGCAGCTCTAGGACAGGGGCCCAGAGGACCCAGTACTTC. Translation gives CASSSRTGAQRTQYF.

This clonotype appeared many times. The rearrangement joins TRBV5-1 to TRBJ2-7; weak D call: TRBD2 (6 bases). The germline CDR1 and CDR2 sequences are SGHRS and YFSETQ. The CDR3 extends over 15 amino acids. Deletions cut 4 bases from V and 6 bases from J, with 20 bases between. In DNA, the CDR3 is TGCGCCAGCAGCCCCGCTCGGAGCCCCGGGGGCGAGCAGTACTTC. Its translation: CASSPARSPGGEQYF.

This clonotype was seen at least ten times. CDR3 bases: TGTGCCAGCAGCCCTGGGCCGGGACGAGGAAACACCATATATTTT. Translated, it gives CASSPGPGRGNTIYF. The chain carries TRBV7-3 and TRBJ1-3, with a weak D call TRBD1 (5 bases). V lost 5 bases, J lost 4 bases, and 15 bases lay in between. The CDR3 extends over 15 amino acids. The germline V gene has CDR1 SGHTA and CDR2 FQGTGA.

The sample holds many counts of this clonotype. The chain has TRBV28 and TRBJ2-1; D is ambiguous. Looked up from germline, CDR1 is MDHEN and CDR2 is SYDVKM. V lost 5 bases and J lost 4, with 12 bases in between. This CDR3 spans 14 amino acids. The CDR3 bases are TGTGCCAGCAGTCCACTTGGCGCGTACAATGAGCAGTTCTTC. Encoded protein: CASSPLGAYNEQFF.

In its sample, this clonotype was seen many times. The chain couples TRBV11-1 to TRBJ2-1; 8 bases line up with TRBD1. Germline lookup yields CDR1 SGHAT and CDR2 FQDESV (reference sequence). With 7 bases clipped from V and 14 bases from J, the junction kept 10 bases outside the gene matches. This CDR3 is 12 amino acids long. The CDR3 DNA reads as TGTGCCAGCACCGCGCTTCCGGACAGGGAGTTCTTC. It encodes CASTALPDREFF.

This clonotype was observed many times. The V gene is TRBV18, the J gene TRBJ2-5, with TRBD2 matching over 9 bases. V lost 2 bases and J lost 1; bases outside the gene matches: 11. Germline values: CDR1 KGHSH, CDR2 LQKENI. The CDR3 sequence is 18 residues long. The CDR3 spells CASSPSPATSGGQETQYF. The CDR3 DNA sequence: TGTGCCAGCTCACCAAGTCCAGCGACTAGCGGTGGCCAAGAGACCCAGTACTTC.

DNA for the CDR3: TGCAGTGCCCCGACAGTGAACACCGGGGAGCTGTTTTTT. It translates to CSAPTVNTGELFF. This chain links TRBV20-1 with TRBJ2-2; possibly TRBD1 for D (5 bases). Trimming took 6 bases from V and 1 from J, leaving 9 bases between them. This CDR3 contains 13 residues. Looked up from germline, CDR1 is DFQATT and CDR2 is SNEGSKA (reference sequence).

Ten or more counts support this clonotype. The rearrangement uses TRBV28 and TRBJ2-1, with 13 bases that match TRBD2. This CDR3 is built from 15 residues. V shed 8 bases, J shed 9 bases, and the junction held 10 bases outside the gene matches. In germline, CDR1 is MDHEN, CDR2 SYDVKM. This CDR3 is CASVLRLAGGSEQFF. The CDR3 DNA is TGTGCCAGCGTCCTTAGACTAGCGGGAGGAAGTGAGCAGTTCTTC. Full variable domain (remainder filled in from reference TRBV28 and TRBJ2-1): DVKVTQSSRYLVKRTGEKVFLECVQDMDHENMFWYRQDPGLGLRLIYFSYDVKMKEKGDIPEGYSVSREKKERFSLILESASTNQTSMYLCASVLRLAGGSEQFFGPGTRLTVL.

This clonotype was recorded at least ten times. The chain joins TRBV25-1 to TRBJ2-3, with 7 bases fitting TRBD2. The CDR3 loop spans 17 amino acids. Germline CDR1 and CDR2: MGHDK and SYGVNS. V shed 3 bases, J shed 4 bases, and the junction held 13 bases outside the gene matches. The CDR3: CASSEIFGGGLSDTQYF. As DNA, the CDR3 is TGTGCCAGCAGTGAGATTTTCGGGGGAGGGCTTTCAGATACGCAGTATTTT.

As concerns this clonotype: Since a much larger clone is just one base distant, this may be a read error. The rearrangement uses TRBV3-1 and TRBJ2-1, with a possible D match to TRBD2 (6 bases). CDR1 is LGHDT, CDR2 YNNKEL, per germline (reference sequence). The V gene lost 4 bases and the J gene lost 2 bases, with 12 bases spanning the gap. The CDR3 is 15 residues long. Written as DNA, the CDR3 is TGTGCCAGCAGCCCCAGACTAGTGGCCTACAATGAGCAGTTCTTC. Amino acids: CASSPRLVAYNEQFF.

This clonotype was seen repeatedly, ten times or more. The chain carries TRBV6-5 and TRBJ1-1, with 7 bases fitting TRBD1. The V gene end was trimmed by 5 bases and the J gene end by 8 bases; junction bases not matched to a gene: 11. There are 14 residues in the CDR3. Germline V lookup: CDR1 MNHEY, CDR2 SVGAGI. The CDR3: CASSTRQGSGEAFF. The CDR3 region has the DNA TGTGCCAGCAGTACCCGACAGGGATCGGGAGAAGCTTTCTTT.

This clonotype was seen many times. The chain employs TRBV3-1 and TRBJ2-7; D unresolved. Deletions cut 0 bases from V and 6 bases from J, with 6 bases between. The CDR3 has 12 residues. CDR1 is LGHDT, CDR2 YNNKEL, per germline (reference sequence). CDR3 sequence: CASSQDLLEQYF. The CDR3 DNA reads TGTGCCAGCAGCCAAGATCTTCTCGAGCAGTACTTC.

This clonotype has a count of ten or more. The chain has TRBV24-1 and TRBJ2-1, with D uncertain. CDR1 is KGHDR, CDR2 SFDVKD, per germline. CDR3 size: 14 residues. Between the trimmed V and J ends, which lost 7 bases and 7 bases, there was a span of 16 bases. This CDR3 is CATSGSLGENEQFF. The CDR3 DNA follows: TGTGCCACCAGCGGTTCCCTTGGTGAGAATGAGCAGTTCTTC.

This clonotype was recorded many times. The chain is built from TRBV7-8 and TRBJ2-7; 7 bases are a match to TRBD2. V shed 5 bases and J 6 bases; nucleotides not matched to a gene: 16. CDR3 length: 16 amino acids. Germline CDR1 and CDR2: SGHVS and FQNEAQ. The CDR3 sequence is CASSLKTGAGRGEQYF. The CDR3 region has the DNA TGTGCCAGCAGCCTAAAGACCGGGGCGGGGAGGGGCGAGCAGTACTTC.

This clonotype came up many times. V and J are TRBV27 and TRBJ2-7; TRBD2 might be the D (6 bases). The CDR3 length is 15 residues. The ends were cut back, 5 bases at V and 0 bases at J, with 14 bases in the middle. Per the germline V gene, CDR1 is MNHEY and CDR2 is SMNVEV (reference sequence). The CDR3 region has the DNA TGTGCCAGCAGTCCGCGGGGTACTAGCTCCTACGAGCAGTACTTC. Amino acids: CASSPRGTSSYEQYF.

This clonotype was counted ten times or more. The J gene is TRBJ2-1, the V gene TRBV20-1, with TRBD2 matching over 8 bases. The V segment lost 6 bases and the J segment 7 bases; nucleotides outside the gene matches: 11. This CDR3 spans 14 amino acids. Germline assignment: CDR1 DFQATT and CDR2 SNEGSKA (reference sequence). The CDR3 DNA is TGCAGTGCCGATTACTTCCTAGCGGGTAATGAGCAGTTCTTC. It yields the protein CSADYFLAGNEQFF.

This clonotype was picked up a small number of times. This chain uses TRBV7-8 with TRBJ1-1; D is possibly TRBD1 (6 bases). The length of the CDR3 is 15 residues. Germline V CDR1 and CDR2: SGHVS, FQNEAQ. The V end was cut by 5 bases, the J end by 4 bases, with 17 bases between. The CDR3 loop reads CASSLMVGAFTEAFF. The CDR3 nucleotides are TGTGCCAGCAGCCTTATGGTGGGGGCCTTCACTGAAGCTTTCTTT.

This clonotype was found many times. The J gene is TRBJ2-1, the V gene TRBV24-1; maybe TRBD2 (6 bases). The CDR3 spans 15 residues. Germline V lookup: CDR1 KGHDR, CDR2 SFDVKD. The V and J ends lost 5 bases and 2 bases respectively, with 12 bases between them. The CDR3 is CATSGGAGTYNEQFF. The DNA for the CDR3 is TGTGCCACCAGTGGAGGTGCGGGAACCTACAATGAGCAGTTCTTC.

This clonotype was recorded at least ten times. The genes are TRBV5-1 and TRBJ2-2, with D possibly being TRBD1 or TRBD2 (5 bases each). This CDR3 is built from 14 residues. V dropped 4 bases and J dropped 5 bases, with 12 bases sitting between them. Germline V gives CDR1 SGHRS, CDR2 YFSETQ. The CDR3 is CASSDGTLTGELFF. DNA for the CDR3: TGCGCCAGCAGCGATGGGACCTTAACCGGGGAGCTGTTTTTT.

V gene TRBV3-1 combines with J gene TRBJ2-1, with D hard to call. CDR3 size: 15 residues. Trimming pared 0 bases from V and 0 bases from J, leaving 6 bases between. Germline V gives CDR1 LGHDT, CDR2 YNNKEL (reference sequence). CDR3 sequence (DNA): TGTGCCAGCAGCCAAGACCTTAGCTCCTACAATGAGCAGTTCTTC. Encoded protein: CASSQDLSSYNEQFF.

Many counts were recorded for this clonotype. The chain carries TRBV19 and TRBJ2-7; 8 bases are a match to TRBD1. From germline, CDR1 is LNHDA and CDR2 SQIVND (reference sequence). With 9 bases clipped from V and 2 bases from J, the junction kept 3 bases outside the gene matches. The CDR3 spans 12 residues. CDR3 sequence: CARRDRTYEQYF. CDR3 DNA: TGTGCCAGACGGGACAGGACCTACGAGCAGTACTTC.

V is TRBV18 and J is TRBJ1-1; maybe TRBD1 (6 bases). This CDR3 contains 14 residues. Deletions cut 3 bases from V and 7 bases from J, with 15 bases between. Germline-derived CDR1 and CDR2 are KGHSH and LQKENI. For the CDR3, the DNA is TGTGCCAGCTCACCGAGGGGACAAACCATTGAAGCTTTCTTT. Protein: CASSPRGQTIEAFF. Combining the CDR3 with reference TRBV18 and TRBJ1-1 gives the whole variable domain NAGVMQNPRHLVRRRGQEARLRCSPMKGHSHVYWYRQLPEEGLKFMVYLQKENIIDESGMPKERFSAEFPKEGPSILRIQQVVRGDSAAYFCASSPRGQTIEAFFGQGTRLTVV.

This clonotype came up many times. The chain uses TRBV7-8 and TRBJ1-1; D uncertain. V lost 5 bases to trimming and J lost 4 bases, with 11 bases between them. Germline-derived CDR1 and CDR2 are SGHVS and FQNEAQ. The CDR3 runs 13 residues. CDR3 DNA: TGTGCCAGCAGCGGACCCCGAGCCACTGAAGCTTTCTTT. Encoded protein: CASSGPRATEAFF.